What follows are 30 T cell receptor beta chains derived from one specimen sequenced in a study of shared clonotypes between healthy human individuals. TCRdb's table, derived via immunoSEQ multiplex PCR, lists solely in-frame clones and lacks some. The sample includes a few hundred thousand clones, 74% of them seen just once. Sequencing input: memory CD4+ T cells sorted from blood. Subset of the sample: CD45RA-negative fraction. These TCRs come from a young man in good health.

The chain uses TRBV10-3 and TRBJ2-1; 10 bases match TRBD2. CDR3 length equals 14 residues. CDR1 and CDR2 (germline): ENHRY, SYGVKD. The V and J ends lost 6 bases and 4 bases, in that order; junction bases with no gene match: 3. As DNA, the CDR3 is TGTGCCATCAGGCCTAGCGGGGGATACAATGAGCAGTTCTTC. Translated: CAIRPSGGYNEQFF.

This clone was seen more than once but under ten times. The chain employs TRBV5-6 and TRBJ2-4; TRBD1 matches 8 bases. This CDR3 is built from 13 residues. Germline-derived CDR1 and CDR2 are SGHDT and YYEEEE. Trimming cost V 4 bases and J 6 bases; bases outside gene matches: 3. DNA of the CDR3: TGTGCCAGCAGCCGGACAGGGACAAACATTCAGTACTTC. Encoded protein: CASSRTGTNIQYF.

The rearrangement joins TRBV9 to TRBJ1-5, with D unresolved. The CDR3 sequence is 13 residues long. The V gene lost 4 bases and the J gene lost 4 bases, with 9 bases spanning the gap. CDR1 and CDR2 from the germline V gene are SGDLS and YYNGEE. The CDR3 bases are TGTGCCAGCAGCCCAGATGTTAATCAGCCCCAGCATTTT. Translated, it gives CASSPDVNQPQHF.

The chain couples TRBV9 to TRBJ2-5; 12 positions match TRBD2. After removal of 0 bases from V and 1 base from J, the junction contained 7 bases not matched to a gene. The CDR3 is 18 amino acids. CDR1 is SGDLS, CDR2 YYNGEE, per germline. CDR3: CASSVGLAGGPPQETQYF. The CDR3 coding sequence is TGTGCCAGCAGCGTAGGGCTAGCGGGAGGGCCTCCCCAAGAGACCCAGTACTTC.

This clone was picked up many times. The gene calls are TRBV29-1 and TRBJ2-1, with 10 bases lining up with TRBD2. Germline V lookup: CDR1 SQVTM, CDR2 ANQGSEA. Trimming at V came to 7 bases and at J to 10 bases, leaving 7 bases not matched to a gene. This CDR3 has 12 amino acids. CDR3 coding DNA: TGCAGCGCTATAGGACTAGCGGACGAGCAGTTCTTC. Translation: CSAIGLADEQFF.

The chain couples TRBV29-1 to TRBJ1-1; 9 bases are a match to TRBD1. Per the germline V gene, CDR1 is SQVTM and CDR2 is ANQGSEA. The CDR3 length is 15 residues. The V and J ends lost 6 bases and 1 base, in that order; junction bases with no gene match: 9. CDR3 nucleotide sequence: TGCAGCGTGGGACCACAGGGGGCGAGGAACACTGAAGCTTTCTTT. Translating it yields CSVGPQGARNTEAFF.

A note on this clone: Other DNA sequences in the sample encode the same CDR3. The chain has TRBV11-2 and TRBJ2-5, with D unclear. Per the germline V gene, CDR1 is SGHAT and CDR2 is FQNNGV. V gave up 3 bases and J gave up 0 bases, with 5 bases separating them. There are 13 residues in the CDR3. In DNA form, the CDR3 reads TGTGCCAGCAGCTTCAGTCACCAAGAGACCCAGTACTTC. Amino acids: CASSFSHQETQYF.

This clone was detected many times. The chain couples TRBV4-2 to TRBJ2-3; D is ambiguous. The V end was cut by 1 base, the J end by 3 bases, with 8 bases between. Per the germline V gene, CDR1 is LGHNA and CDR2 is YNFKEQ. This CDR3 spans 14 amino acids. DNA of the CDR3: TGTGCCAGCAGCCAAGTAATGGGAACAGATACGCAGTATTTT. Protein sequence: CASSQVMGTDTQYF.

The rearrangement joins TRBV6-1 to TRBJ2-7; no clear D. Trimming removed 4 bases from V and 3 bases from J, with 4 bases in between. Germline V gene sequence: CDR1 MNHNS, CDR2 SASEGT. This CDR3 has 11 residues. The CDR3 here is CASSAVYEQYF. CDR3 nucleotides: TGTGCCAGCAGTGCCGTCTACGAGCAGTACTTC.

The chain uses TRBV7-9 and TRBJ2-2; D may be TRBD1 or TRBD2 (6 bases each). The V end was cut by 4 bases, the J end by 4 bases, with 16 bases between. The CDR3 has 16 amino acids. CDR1 is SEHNR, CDR2 FQNEAQ, per germline (reference sequence). The chain's CDR3 is CASSSLRQEGTGELFF. DNA of the CDR3: TGTGCCAGCAGCTCATTACGACAGGAGGGCACCGGGGAGCTGTTTTTT.

This sequence joins TRBV5-1 and TRBJ2-3, with a weak D call TRBD2 (6 bases). The CDR3 covers 16 residues. With 0 bases removed from V and 7 bases from J, the gap between germline ends came to 18 bases. Germline-derived CDR1 and CDR2 are SGHRS and YFSETQ. The chain's CDR3 is CASSLGGSGGVHTQYF. The CDR3, as DNA: TGCGCCAGCAGCTTGGGTGGTAGCGGAGGGGTCCATACGCAGTATTTT.

The J gene is TRBJ2-3, the V gene TRBV25-1; TRBD1 matches 8 bases. Per germline, CDR1 MGHDK and CDR2 SYGVNS. V trimming: 4 bases; J trimming: 4 bases; junction bases outside the gene matches: 4. The CDR3 spans 14 residues. The CDR3 loop is CASSATGAPDTQYF. CDR3 DNA sequence: TGTGCCAGCAGTGCGACAGGGGCTCCAGATACGCAGTATTTT.

This clone was seen many times. The chain employs TRBV2 and TRBJ1-5; 9 bases line up with TRBD1. The ends lost 6 bases at V and 5 bases at J; junction bases unmatched: 8. The CDR3 contains 15 residues. Germline lookup yields CDR1 SNHLY and CDR2 FYNNEI. CDR3 residues: CASRAGTGKDQPQHF. The CDR3 coding sequence is TGTGCCAGCAGGGCCGGGACAGGGAAGGATCAGCCCCAGCATTTT.

This clone appeared many times. The chain combines TRBV6-1 with TRBJ2-2; TRBD1 matches 7 bases. The CDR3 has 15 residues. V gave up 3 bases and J gave up 4 bases; unmatched junction bases: 5. The germline gives CDR1 MNHNS, CDR2 SASEGT. The CDR3 spells CASSESSGGTGELFF. The CDR3 bases are TGTGCCAGCAGTGAGAGCTCAGGGGGCACCGGGGAGCTGTTTTTT.

This clone has ten or more counts. The J gene is TRBJ2-5, the V gene TRBV5-1, with 9 bases fitting TRBD1. The germline V gene encodes CDR1 SGHRS and CDR2 YFSETQ. The ends lost 4 bases at V and 5 bases at J; junction bases unmatched: 3. The CDR3 is 13 residues long. The CDR3 DNA reads as TGCGCCAGCAGCGGGGGGACAGGGGAGACCCAGTACTTC. Its translation: CASSGGTGETQYF.

CDR3 sequence reads: CASSEGAGGTNQPQHF. Here the CDR3 DNA reads TGTGCCAGCAGTGAAGGGGCAGGGGGTACCAATCAGCCCCAGCATTTT. The chain is built from TRBV6-1 and TRBJ1-5; 7 nucleotides agree with TRBD1. The germline CDR1 and CDR2 sequences are MNHNS and SASEGT. J lost 3 bases, V lost 1 base, and 6 bases had no gene match. The CDR3 runs to 16 residues.

The chain has TRBV21-1 and TRBJ2-1; TRBD1, the D gene given by the table, was not confirmed from the DNA. TRBV21-1 corresponds to a pseudogene. This CDR3 comprises 14 residues. The CDR3 loop reads CASSNRDSANEQFF. The CDR3 region has the DNA TGTGCCAGCAGCAACAGGGACAGCGCCAATGAGCAGTTCTTC.

This clone has a handful of counts. J is TRBJ2-1 and V is TRBV2, with 12 bases matching TRBD2. From germline, CDR1 is SNHLY and CDR2 FYNNEI. The V and J ends lost 4 bases and 9 bases, in that order; junction bases with no gene match: 13. The CDR3 length is 17 residues. As DNA, the CDR3 is TGTGCCAGCAGTGGAACGGGGCTAGCGGGAGGGGGCGGTGAGCAGTTCTTC. Protein product: CASSGTGLAGGGGEQFF.

This sequence joins TRBV4-3 and TRBJ2-3; TRBD1 aligns across 10 bases. The CDR3 covers 13 residues. After removal of 3 bases from V and 6 bases from J, the junction contained 0 bases not matched to a gene. Germline V gene sequence: CDR1 LGHNA, CDR2 YSLEER. The chain's CDR3 is CASSQGQGDTQYF. The CDR3 DNA reads TGCGCCAGCAGCCAGGGACAGGGGGATACGCAGTATTTT.

The table lists this clone with a few counts. This chain joins TRBV18 and TRBJ1-2; 12 bases are shared with TRBD1. Germline CDR1 reads KGHSH; CDR2 reads LQKENI. The CDR3 sequence is 18 residues long. The V segment lost 4 bases and the J segment 4 bases; nucleotides outside the gene matches: 13. The CDR3 loop is CASSLSGTGGAGGYGYTF. The CDR3 DNA follows: TGTGCCAGCTCACTCTCCGGGACAGGGGGCGCCGGTGGCTATGGCTACACCTTC.

This clone came up once. This sequence joins TRBV23-1 and TRBJ1-4; possibly TRBD1 for D (5 bases). TRBV23-1 is marked as an open reading frame, function uncertain. The CDR3 is made up of 17 amino acids. V was pared by 0 bases and J by 7 bases, with 18 bases between. In DNA, the CDR3 is TGCGCCAGCAGTCAATCGAAGATAATCAGGGTGAGTGAAAAACTGTTTTTT. Translation: CASSQSKIIRVSEKLFF.

This chain uses TRBV19 with TRBJ1-3; D gene unclear. CDR3 length: 15 residues. V lost 5 bases, J lost 8 bases, and 19 bases lay in between. Germline V lookup: CDR1 LNHDA, CDR2 SQIVND (reference sequence). The CDR3 spells CASSHTSVARDTIYF. The CDR3 DNA reads as TGTGCCAGTAGTCATACGAGCGTGGCGCGGGACACCATATATTTT.

This chain joins TRBV4-1 and TRBJ1-5; 10 bases agree with TRBD1. The junction had 5 bases not matched to a gene; V was cut back by 3 bases and J by 6 bases. CDR1 MGHRA and CDR2 YSYEKL come from the germline V gene. This CDR3 contains 15 residues. The DNA of the CDR3 is TGCGCCAGCAGCCAGGGACAGGGGTCCGGTCAGCCCCAGCATTTT. It yields the protein CASSQGQGSGQPQHF.

This clone was seen only a few times. CDR3 in amino acids: CASSLRDTHTEAFF. CDR3 bases: TGTGCCAGCAGTCTCCGGGACACGCACACTGAAGCTTTCTTT. The rearrangement joins TRBV28 to TRBJ1-1; weak D call: TRBD1 (6 bases). Germline V gives CDR1 MDHEN, CDR2 SYDVKM. The CDR3 sequence is 14 residues long. Trimming pared 5 bases from V and 3 bases from J, leaving 13 bases between.

The chain uses TRBV28 and TRBJ1-5, with D tentatively TRBD1 (6 bases). Germline V CDR1 and CDR2: MDHEN, SYDVKM. This CDR3 is built from 14 residues. The V gene lost 5 bases and the J gene lost 5 bases, with 13 bases spanning the gap. The CDR3 DNA is TGTGCCAGCAGTCAAGGGGGGAGCGATCAGCCCCAGCATTTT. This translates into CASSQGGSDQPQHF.

The genes are TRBV5-5 and TRBJ2-1; weak D call: TRBD2 (5 bases). Trimming took off 1 base at V and 8 bases at J, with 10 bases between the two ends. This CDR3 contains 13 residues. CDR1 is SGHKS, CDR2 YYEKEE, per germline (reference sequence). The CDR3 DNA reads TGTGCCAGCAGCTTGAGCGGACTCGATGAGCAGTTCTTC. Protein product: CASSLSGLDEQFF.

The V call is TRBV2, the J call TRBJ2-1, with D uncertain. V lost 6 bases and J lost 0, with 9 bases in between. This CDR3 has 14 amino acids. Looked up from germline, CDR1 is SNHLY and CDR2 is FYNNEI. The CDR3 loop reads CASSRLSSYNEQFF. The CDR3 DNA reads TGTGCCAGCAGCCGACTTAGCTCCTACAATGAGCAGTTCTTC.

V is TRBV5-5 and J is TRBJ1-1; D is uncertain. Germline V CDR1 and CDR2: SGHKS, YYEKEE (reference sequence). Deletions cut 0 bases from V and 10 bases from J, with 13 bases between. This CDR3 has 13 residues. CDR3 loop: CASSLGRQQGAFF. The CDR3 DNA sequence: TGTGCCAGCAGCTTGGGGCGGCAACAAGGAGCTTTCTTT.

The chain couples TRBV28 to TRBJ1-3, with D perhaps TRBD1 (5 bases). Per germline, CDR1 MDHEN and CDR2 SYDVKM. The CDR3 has 15 residues. V shed 7 bases and J shed 1 base, with 14 bases lying between them. In DNA, the CDR3 is TGTGCCAGCATGAACGGGGGGGGTTCTGGAAACACCATATATTTT. As protein: CASMNGGGSGNTIYF.

This chain links TRBV29-1 with TRBJ2-7, with D perhaps matching TRBD2 (6 bases). Germline lookup yields CDR1 SQVTM and CDR2 ANQGSEA. With 5 bases removed from V and 1 base from J, the gap between germline ends came to 9 bases. This CDR3 spans 12 amino acids. CDR3 amino acids: CSVRDSSYEQYF. In DNA, the CDR3 is TGCAGCGTTCGGGACTCTTCCTACGAGCAGTACTTC.